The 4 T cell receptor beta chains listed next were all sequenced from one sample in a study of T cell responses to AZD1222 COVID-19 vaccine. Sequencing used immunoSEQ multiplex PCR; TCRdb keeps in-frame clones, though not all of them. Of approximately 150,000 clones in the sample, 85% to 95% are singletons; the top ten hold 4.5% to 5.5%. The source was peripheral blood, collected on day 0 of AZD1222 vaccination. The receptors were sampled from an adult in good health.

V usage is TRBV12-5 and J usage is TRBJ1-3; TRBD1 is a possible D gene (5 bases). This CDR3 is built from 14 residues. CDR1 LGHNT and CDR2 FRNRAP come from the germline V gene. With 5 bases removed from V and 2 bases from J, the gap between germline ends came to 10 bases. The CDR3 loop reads CASGTGGTGNTIYF. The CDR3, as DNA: TGTGCTAGTGGTACGGGGGGGACTGGAAACACCATATATTTT. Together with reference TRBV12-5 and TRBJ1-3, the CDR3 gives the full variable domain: DARVTQTPRHKVTEMGQEVTMRCQPILGHNTVFWYRQTMMQGLELLAYFRNRAPLDDSGMPKDRFSAEMPDATLATLKIQPSEPRDSAVYFCASGTGGTGNTIYFGEGSWLTVV.

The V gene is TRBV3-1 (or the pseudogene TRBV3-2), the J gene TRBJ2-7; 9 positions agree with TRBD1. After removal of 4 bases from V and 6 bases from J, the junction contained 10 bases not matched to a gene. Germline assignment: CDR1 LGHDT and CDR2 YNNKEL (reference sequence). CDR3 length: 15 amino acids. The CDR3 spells CASSPTGTGSSEQYF. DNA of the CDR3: TGTGCCAGCAGCCCAACCGGGACAGGGAGCAGCGAGCAGTACTTC.

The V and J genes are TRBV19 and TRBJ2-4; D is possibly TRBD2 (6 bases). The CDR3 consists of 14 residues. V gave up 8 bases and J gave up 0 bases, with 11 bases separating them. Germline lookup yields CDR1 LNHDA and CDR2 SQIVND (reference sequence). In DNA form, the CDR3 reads TGTGCCAGTCACGCCGGGGGAGCCAAAAACATTCAGTACTTC. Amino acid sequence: CASHAGGAKNIQYF.

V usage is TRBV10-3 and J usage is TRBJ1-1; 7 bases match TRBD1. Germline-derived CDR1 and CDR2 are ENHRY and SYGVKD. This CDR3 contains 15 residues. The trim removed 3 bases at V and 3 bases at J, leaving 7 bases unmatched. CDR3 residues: CAISEPGQLDTEAFF. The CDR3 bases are TGTGCCATCAGTGAACCGGGACAGCTAGACACTGAAGCTTTCTTT.